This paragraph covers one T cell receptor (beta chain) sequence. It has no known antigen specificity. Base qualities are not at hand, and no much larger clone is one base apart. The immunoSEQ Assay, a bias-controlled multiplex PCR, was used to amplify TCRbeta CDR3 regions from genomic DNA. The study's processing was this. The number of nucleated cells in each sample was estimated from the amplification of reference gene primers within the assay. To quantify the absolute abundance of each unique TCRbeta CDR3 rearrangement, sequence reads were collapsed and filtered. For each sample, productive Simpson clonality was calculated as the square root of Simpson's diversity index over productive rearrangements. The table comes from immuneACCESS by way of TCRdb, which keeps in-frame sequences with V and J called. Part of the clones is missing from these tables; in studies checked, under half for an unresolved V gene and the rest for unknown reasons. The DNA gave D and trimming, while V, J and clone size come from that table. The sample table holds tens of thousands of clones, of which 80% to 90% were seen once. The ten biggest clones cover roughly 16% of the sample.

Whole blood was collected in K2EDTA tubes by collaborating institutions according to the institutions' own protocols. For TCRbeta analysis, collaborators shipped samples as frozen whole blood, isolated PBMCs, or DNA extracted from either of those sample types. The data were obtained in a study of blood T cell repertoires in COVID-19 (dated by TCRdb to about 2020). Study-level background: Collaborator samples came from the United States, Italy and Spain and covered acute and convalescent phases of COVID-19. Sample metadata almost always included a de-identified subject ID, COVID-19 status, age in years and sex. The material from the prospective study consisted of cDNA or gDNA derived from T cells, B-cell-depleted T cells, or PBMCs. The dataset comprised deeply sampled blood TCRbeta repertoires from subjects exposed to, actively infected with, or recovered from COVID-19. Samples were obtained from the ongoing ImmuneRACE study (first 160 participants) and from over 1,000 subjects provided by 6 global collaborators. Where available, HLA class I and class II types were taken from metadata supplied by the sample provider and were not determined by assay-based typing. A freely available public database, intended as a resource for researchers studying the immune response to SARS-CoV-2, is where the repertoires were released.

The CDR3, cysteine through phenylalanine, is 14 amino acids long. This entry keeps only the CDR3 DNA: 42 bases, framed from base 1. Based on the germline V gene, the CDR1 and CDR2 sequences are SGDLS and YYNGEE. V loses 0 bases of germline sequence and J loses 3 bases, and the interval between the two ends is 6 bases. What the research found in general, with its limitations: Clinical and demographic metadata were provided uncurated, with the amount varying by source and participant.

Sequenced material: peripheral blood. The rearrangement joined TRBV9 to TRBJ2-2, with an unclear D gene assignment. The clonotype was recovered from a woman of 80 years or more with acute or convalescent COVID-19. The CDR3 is CASSVVGDTGELFF. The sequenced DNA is TGTGCCAGCAGCGTAGTAGGAGACACCGGGGAGCTGTTTTTT.